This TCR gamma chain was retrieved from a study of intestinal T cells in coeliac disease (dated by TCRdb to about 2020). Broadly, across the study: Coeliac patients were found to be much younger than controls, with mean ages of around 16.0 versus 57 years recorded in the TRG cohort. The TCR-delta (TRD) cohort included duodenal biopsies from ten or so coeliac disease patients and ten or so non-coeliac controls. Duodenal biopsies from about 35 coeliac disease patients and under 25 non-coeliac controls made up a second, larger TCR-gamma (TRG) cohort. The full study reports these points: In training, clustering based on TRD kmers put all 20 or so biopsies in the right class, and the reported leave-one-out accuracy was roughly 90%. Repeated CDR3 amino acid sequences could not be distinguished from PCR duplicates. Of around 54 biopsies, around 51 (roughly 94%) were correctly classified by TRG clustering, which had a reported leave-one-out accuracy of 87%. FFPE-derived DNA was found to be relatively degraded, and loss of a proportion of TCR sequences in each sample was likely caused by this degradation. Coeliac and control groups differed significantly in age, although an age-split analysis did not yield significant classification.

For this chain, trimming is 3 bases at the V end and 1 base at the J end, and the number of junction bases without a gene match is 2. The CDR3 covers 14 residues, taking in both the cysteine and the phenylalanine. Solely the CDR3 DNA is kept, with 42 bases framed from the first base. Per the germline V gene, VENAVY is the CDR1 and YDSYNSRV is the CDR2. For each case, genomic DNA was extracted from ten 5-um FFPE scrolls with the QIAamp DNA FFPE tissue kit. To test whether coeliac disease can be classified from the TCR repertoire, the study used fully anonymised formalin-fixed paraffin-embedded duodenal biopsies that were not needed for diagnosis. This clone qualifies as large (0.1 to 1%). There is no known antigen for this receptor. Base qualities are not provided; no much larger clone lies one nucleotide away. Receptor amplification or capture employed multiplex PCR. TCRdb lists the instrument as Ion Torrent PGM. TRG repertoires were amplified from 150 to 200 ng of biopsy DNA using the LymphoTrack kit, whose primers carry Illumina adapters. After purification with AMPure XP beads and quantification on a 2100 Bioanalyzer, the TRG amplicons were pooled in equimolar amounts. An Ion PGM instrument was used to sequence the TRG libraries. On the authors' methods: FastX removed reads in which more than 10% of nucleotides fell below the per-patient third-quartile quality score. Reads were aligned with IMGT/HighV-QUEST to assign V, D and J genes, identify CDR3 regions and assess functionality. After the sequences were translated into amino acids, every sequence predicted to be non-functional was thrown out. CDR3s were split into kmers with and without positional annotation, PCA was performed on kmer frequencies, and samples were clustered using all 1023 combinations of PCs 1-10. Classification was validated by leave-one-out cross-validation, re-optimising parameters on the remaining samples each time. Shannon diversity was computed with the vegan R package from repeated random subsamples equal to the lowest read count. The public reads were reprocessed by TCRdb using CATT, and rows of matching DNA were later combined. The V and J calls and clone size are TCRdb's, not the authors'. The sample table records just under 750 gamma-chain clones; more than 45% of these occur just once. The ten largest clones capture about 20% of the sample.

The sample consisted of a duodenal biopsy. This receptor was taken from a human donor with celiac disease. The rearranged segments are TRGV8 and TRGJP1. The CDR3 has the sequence CATWDCTTGWFKIF. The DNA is TGTGCCACCTGGGATTGTACCACTGGTTGGTTCAAGATATTT.